The rows below give T cell receptor beta chains drawn from one sample of a study of T-cell memory formation after mild COVID-19. From the 5' RACE reads, TCRdb called clonotypes with MiXCR, one entry per CDR3 protein. The table shows fewer than 250,000 distinct CDR3 sequences, with around 30% occurring only once. The sequenced sample was PBMCs or a T cell subset sorted from them (not recorded which). The receptors here all came from an adult woman who had mild COVID-19 (a few samples of this study predate the infection). Cell type and time point are not known. CDR3s include the opening cysteine and the closing phenylalanine or tryptophan. The order of the fields is clone size, D gene, J gene, V gene, CDR3 protein, CDR3 DNA. The D gene is left open where the match is weak. Size is stated for part of the rows, as once, few or many counts, or as a class when the clone is expanded.

size: NA
D: TRBD2
J: TRBJ2-7
V: TRBV20-1
CDR3: CSARAGAGAFIYEQYF
DNA: TGCAGTGCTAGAGCAGGAGCGGGGGCATTTATTTACGAGCAGTACTTC

size: few
D: TRBD2
J: TRBJ2-1
V: TRBV2
CDR3: CASTRTSGRLPDKFF
DNA: TGTGCCAGCACCCGGACTAGCGGGAGGCTACCAGATAAGTTCTTC

size: few
D: NA
J: TRBJ2-5
V: TRBV5-1
CDR3: CASRFLGEAMRRETQYF
DNA: TGCGCCAGCAGGTTCCTGGGGGAGGCCATGAGAAGAGAGACCCAGTACTTC

size: few
D: NA
J: TRBJ2-6
V: TRBV5-1
CDR3: CASSSTAGANVLTF
DNA: TGCGCCAGCAGCTCCACAGCTGGGGCCAACGTCCTGACTTTC

size: NA
D: NA
J: TRBJ1-1
V: TRBV5-1
CDR3: CASSDSWVGNTEAFF
DNA: TGCGCCAGCAGCGACTCCTGGGTAGGGAACACTGAAGCTTTCTTT

size: NA
D: NA
J: TRBJ1-2
V: TRBV16
CDR3: CASSPDGYGYTF
DNA: TGTGCCAGCAGCCCGGACGGCTATGGCTACACCTTC

size: NA
D: TRBD1
J: TRBJ2-7
V: TRBV29-1
CDR3: CSVGQGTYYEQYF
DNA: TGCAGCGTCGGACAGGGAACCTACTACGAGCAGTACTTC

size: NA
D: NA
J: TRBJ2-1
V: TRBV7-8
CDR3: CASSLFVGHNEQFF
DNA: TGTGCCAGCAGCTTATTTGTTGGGCACAATGAGCAGTTCTTC

size: few
D: NA
J: TRBJ1-1
V: TRBV20-1
CDR3: CVAGVDTEAFF
DNA: TGCGTCGCCGGGGTGGACACTGAAGCTTTCTTT

size: NA
D: NA
J: TRBJ1-2
V: TRBV15
CDR3: CATSRGRDDRGVYTF
DNA: TGTGCCACCAGCAGAGGCAGGGACGACCGGGGAGTCTACACCTTC

size: few
D: NA
J: TRBJ2-3
V: TRBV4-1
CDR3: CASSQTRTDTQYF
DNA: TGCGCCAGCAGCCAAACTCGCACAGATACGCAGTATTTT

size: few
D: NA
J: TRBJ1-2
V: TRBV7-9
CDR3: CASSLGGPAPSYGYTF
DNA: TGTGCCAGCAGCTTGGGCGGCCCGGCCCCTAGCTATGGCTACACCTTC